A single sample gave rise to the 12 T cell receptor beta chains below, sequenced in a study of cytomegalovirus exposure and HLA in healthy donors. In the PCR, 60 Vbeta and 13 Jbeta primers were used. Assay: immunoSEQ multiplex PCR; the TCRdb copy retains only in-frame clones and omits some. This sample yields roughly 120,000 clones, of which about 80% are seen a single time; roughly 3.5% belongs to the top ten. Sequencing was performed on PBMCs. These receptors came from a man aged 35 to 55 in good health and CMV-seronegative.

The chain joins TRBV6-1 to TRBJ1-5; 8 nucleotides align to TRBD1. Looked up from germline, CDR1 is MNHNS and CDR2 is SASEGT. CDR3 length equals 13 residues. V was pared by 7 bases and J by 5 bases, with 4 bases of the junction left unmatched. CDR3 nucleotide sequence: TGTGCCAGCAACGACAGGGGTCATCAGCCCCAGCATTTT. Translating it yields CASNDRGHQPQHF.

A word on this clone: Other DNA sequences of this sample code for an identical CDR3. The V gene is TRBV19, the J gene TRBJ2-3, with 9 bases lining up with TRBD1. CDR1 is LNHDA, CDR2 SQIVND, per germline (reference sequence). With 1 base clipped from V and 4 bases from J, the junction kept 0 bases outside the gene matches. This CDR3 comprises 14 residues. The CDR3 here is CASSIGQGADTQYF. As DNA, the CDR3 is TGTGCCAGTAGTATAGGACAGGGGGCAGATACGCAGTATTTT.

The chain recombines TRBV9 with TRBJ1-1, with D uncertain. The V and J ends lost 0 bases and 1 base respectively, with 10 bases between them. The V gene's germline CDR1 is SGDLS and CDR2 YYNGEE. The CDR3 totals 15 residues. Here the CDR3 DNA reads TGTGCCAGCAGCGTAGATCCGGTTTCGAACACTGAAGCTTTCTTT. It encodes CASSVDPVSNTEAFF.

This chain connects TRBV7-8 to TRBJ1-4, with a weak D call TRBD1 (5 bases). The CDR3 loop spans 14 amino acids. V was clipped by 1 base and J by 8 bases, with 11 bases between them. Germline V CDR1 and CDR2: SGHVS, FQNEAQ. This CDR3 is CASSLDWAGEKLFF. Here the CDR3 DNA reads TGTGCCAGCAGCTTAGATTGGGCAGGGGAAAAACTGTTTTTT.

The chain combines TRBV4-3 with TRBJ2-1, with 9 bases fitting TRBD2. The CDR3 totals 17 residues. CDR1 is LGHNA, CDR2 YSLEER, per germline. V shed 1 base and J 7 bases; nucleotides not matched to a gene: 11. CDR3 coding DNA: TGCGCCAGCAGCCAAGGTGTAGGTAGCGGGGGAGTAAATGAGCAGTTCTTC. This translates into CASSQGVGSGGVNEQFF.

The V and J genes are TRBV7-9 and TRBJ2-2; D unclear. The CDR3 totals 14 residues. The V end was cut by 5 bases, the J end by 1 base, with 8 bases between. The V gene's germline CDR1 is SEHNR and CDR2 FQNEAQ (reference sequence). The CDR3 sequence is CASSLPGNTGELFF. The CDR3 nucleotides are TGTGCCAGCAGCCTTCCGGGGAACACCGGGGAGCTGTTTTTT.

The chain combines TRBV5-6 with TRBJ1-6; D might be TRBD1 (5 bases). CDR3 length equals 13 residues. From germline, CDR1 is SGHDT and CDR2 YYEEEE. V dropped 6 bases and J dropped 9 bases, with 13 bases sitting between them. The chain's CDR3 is CASKPTGGSPLHF. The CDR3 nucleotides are TGTGCCAGCAAGCCGACGGGGGGTTCACCCCTCCACTTT.

CDR3 nucleotides: TGTGCCAGCGATTTCGGGGGAGGCAATCAGCCCCAGCATTTT. This sequence encodes CASDFGGGNQPQHF. V gene TRBV2 combines with J gene TRBJ1-5; D is possibly TRBD1 (5 bases). The germline CDR1 and CDR2 sequences are SNHLY and FYNNEI. V lost 8 bases and J lost 2, with 13 bases in between. The CDR3 length is 14 residues.

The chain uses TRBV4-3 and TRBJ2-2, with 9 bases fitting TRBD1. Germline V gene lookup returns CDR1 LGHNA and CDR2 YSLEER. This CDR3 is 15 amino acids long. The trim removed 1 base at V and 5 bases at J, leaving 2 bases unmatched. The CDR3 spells CASSQGTGVTGELFF. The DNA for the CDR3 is TGCGCCAGCAGCCAAGGGACAGGGGTAACCGGGGAGCTGTTTTTT.

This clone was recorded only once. CDR3 amino acids: CASSRGLDGDEQYF. CDR3 DNA: TGCGCCAGCAGCCGGGGACTAGACGGCGACGAGCAGTACTTC. V usage is TRBV4-1 and J usage is TRBJ2-7; 8 positions agree with TRBD2. Losses at the gene ends were 4 bases for V and 5 bases for J; bases not matched to a gene: 7. Per germline, CDR1 MGHRA and CDR2 YSYEKL. The CDR3 is made up of 14 amino acids.

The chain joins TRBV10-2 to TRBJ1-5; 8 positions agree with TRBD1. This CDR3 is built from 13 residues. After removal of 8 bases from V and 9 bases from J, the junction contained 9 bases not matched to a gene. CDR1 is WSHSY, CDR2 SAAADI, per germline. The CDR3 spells CASSGQAQSPQHF. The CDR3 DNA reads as TGCGCCAGCTCGGGACAGGCGCAGTCGCCCCAGCATTTT.

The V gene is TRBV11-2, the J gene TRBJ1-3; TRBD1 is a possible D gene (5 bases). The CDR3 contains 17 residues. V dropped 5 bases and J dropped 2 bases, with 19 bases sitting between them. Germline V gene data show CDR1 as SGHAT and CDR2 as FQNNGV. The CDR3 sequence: CASSHTAGGDAGNTIYF. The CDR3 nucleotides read TGTGCCAGCAGCCATACCGCGGGGGGGGACGCTGGAAACACCATATATTTT.